This T cell receptor (beta chain) was captured in a study of CD8+CD57+ T cells in acquired aplastic anemia. Whole-study context: About 3 ug was the average amount of DNA from sorted CD4+ and CD8+ cells. On average, healthy donors gave about 10.8 million reads for CD4+ cells.

This clonotype was seen a handful of times. Its cognate antigen is unknown. Using genomic DNA as the template, TCR beta VDJ and CDR3 profiling was carried out. TCRdb passed the reads through MiXCR, listing each CDR3 protein once. This table holds about 400,000 distinct CDR3 sequences, under 80% found once. Study results and limitations: Significant differences in CD8+ Simpson's diversity were not observed between patients and controls. About 30 CD8+ CDR3 sequences occurred in both the patients and the controls.

In germline, CDR1 is SNHLY, CDR2 FYNNEI. CDR3 length: 12 residues. J lost 6 bases, V lost 9 bases, and 3 bases had no gene match. V is TRBV2 and J is TRBJ1-1, with TRBD1 matching over 11 bases. Sequences were obtained from sorted CD4+, CD8+, or CD8+CD57+ T cells (not recorded which) from PBMCs. The origin of this receptor is a human donor in good health, serving as a control. The CDR3 here is CARGQGGAEAFF. CDR3 sequence (DNA): TGTGCCAGGGGACAGGGGGGCGCTGAAGCTTTCTTT.